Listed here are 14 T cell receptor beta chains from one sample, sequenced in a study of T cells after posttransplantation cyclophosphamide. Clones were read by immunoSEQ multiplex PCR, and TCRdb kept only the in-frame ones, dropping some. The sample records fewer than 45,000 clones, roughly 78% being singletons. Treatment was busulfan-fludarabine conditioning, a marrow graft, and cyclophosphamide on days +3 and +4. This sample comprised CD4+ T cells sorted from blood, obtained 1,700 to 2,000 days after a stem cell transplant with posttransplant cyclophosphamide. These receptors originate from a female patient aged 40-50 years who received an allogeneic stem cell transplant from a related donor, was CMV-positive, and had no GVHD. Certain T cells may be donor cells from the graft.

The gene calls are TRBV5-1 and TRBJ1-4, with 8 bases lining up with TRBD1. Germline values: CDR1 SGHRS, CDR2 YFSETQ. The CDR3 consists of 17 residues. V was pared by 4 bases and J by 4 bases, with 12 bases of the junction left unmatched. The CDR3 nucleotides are TGCGCCAGCAGCCCCGGGGACAGGCGAGGGGATAATGAAAAACTGTTTTTT. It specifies CASSPGDRRGDNEKLFF.

CDR3 bases: TGCGCCAGCAGCCACCCTAGCGGGGGGGATTACGAGCAGTACTTC. Encoded protein: CASSHPSGGDYEQYF. The V and J genes are TRBV4-1 and TRBJ2-7; 12 bases line up with TRBD2. J lost 4 bases, V lost 3 bases, and 4 bases had no gene match. Germline assignment: CDR1 MGHRA and CDR2 YSYEKL. The CDR3 totals 15 residues.

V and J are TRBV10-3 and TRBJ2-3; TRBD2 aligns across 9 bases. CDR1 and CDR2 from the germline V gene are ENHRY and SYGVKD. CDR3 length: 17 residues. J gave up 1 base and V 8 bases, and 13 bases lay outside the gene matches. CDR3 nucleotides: TGTGCCATCGGGGATGGGAGCGGGGGGTCGGGCACAGATACGCAGTATTTT. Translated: CAIGDGSGGSGTDTQYF.

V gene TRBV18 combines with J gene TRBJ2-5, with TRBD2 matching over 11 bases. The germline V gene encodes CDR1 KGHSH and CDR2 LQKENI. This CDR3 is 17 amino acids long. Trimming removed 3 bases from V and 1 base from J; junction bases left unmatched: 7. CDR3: CASSPRVLAGAQETQYF. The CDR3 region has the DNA TGTGCCAGCTCACCCCGAGTACTAGCGGGGGCCCAAGAGACCCAGTACTTC.

CDR3: CASSPPANYGYTF. CDR3 DNA: TGTGCCAGCAGTCCCCCGGCTAACTATGGCTACACCTTC. The rearrangement links TRBV6-6 to TRBJ1-2; no definite D call. The CDR3 contains 13 residues. From germline, CDR1 is MNHNY and CDR2 SVGAGI (reference sequence). The ends were cut back, 5 bases at V and 0 bases at J, with 7 bases in the middle.

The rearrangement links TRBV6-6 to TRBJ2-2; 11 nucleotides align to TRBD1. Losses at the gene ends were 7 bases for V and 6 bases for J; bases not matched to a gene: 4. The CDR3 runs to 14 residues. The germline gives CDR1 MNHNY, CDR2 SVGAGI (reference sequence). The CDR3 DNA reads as TGTGCCAGCATCCGGGACAGGGGGGCCGGGGAGCTGTTTTTT. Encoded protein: CASIRDRGAGELFF.

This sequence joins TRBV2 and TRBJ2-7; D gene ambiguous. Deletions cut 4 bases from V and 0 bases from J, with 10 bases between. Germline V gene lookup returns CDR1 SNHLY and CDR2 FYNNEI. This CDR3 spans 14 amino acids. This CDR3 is CASSVEKGSYEQYF. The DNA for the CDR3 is TGTGCCAGCAGTGTGGAGAAAGGCTCCTACGAGCAGTACTTC.

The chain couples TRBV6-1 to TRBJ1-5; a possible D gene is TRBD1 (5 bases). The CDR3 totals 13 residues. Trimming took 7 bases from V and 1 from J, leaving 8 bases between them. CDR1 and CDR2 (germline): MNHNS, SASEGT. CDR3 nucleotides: TGTGCCAGCATAAAGGGGAGCAATCAGCCCCAGCATTTT. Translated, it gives CASIKGSNQPQHF.

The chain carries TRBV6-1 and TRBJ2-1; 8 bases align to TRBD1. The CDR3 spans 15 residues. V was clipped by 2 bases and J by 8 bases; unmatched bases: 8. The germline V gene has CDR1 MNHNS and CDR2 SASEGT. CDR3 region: CASSEFRTGTHEQFF. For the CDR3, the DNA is TGTGCCAGCAGTGAATTCAGGACAGGGACCCATGAGCAGTTCTTC.

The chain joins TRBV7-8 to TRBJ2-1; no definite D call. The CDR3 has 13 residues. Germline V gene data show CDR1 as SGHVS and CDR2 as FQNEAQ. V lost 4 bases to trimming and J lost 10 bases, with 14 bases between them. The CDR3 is CASSSDTIGEQFF. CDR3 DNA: TGTGCCAGCAGCTCCGACACCATTGGGGAGCAGTTCTTC.

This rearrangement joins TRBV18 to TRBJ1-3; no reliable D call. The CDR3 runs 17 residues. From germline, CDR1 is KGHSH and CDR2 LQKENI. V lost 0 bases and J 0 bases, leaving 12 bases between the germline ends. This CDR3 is CASSPPGLKASGNTIYF. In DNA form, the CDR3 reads TGTGCCAGCTCACCACCTGGACTCAAAGCCTCTGGAAACACCATATATTTT.

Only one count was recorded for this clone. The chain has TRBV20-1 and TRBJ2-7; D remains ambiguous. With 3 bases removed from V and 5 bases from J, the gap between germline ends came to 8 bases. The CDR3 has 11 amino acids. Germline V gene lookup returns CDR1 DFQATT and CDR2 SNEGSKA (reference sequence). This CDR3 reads CSASGVHEQYF. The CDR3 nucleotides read TGCAGTGCTAGTGGAGTCCACGAGCAGTACTTC.

This CDR3 reads CASSSLGGNQPQHF. Here the CDR3 DNA reads TGTGCCAGTAGTAGTTTAGGGGGCAATCAGCCCCAGCATTTT. This chain joins TRBV19 and TRBJ1-5, with D possibly matching TRBD1 (5 bases). Germline V gene sequence: CDR1 LNHDA, CDR2 SQIVND (reference sequence). CDR3 size: 14 residues. Trimming shortened V by 4 bases and J by 2 bases, and 9 bases separated the two germline ends.

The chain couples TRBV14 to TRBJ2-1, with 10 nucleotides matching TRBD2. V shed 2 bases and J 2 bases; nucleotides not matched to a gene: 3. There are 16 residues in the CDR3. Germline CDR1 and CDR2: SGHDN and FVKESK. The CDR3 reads CASSQTSGGAYNEQFF. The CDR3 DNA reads TGTGCCAGCAGCCAAACGAGCGGGGGGGCCTACAATGAGCAGTTCTTC.